One sample yielded the 2 T cell receptor beta chains listed below, sequenced in a study of molecular identifiers for immune sequencing clone quantification. TCRdb fed the PCR reads into MiXCR, producing one record per CDR3 protein. This repertoire shows some 88,000 distinct CDR3 sequences, around a fifth found once; its top ten account for 1% to 1.2%. What was sequenced was naive CD8+ T cells from blood, with Jurkat cell RNA spiked in. The subset was: FACS-sorted CD8+CD4-CCR7+CD45RA+ naive T cells. All receptors derive from a human donor in good health. Some libraries in this study had Jurkat cell RNA spiked in.

This clonotype has just a few counts. The chain joins TRBV11-1 to TRBJ2-1, with D unclear. The ends were cut back, 4 bases at V and 7 bases at J, with 14 bases in the middle. The CDR3 totals 14 residues. CDR1 and CDR2 (germline): SGHAT, FQDESV (reference sequence). CDR3 region: CASSSSTRINEQFF. The CDR3 nucleotides read TGTGCCAGCAGCTCGTCCACCAGAATTAATGAGCAGTTCTTC.

In nucleotides, the CDR3 is TGTGCCAGCAGTTACCAAACTACTAGCGGGGGGGCCTATGGTGAGCAGTTCTTC. It is translated as CASSYQTTSGGAYGEQFF. The chain combines TRBV6-2 or TRBV6-3 with TRBJ2-1; 13 nucleotides agree with TRBD2. Germline trimming cut 2 bases from V and 9 bases from J; bases unmatched to any gene: 13. The CDR3 length is 18 residues. Germline V gene sequence: CDR1 MNHEY, CDR2 SVGEGT.